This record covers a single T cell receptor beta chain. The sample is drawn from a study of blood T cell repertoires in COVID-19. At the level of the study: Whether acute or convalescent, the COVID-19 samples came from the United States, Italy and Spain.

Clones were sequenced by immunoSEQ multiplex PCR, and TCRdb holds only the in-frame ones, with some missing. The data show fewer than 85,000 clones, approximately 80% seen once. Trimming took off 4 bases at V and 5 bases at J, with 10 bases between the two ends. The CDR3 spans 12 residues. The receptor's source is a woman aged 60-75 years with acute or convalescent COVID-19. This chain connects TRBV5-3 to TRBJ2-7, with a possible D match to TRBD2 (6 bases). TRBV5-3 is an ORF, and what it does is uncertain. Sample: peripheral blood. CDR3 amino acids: CARSGTSNEQYF. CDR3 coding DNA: TGTGCCAGAAGCGGAACTAGCAACGAGCAGTACTTC.